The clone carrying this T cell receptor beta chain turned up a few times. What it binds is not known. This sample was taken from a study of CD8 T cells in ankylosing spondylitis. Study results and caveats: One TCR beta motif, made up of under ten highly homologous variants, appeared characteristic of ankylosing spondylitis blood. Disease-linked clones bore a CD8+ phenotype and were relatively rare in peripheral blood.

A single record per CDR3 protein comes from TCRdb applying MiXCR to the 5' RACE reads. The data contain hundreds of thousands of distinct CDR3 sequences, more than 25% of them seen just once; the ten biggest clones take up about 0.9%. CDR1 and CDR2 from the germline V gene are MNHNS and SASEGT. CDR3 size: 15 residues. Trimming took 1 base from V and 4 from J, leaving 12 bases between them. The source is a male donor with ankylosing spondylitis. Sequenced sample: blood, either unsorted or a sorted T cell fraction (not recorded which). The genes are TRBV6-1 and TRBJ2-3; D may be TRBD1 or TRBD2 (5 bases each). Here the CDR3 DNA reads TGTGCCAGCAGTGAAGGGTCAGGGAGTCCAGATACGCAGTATTTT. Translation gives CASSEGSGSPDTQYF.